One and the same sample provided the 14 T cell receptor beta chains below, sequenced in a study of regulatory T cells in long-lasting Graves disease. The TCR beta library used iRepertoire HTBI primers with Arm-PCR amplification of CDR3. TCRdb independently ran MiXCR on the multiplex PCR reads; one entry per CDR3 protein. The sample carries 530,000 or so distinct CDR3 sequences, about 16% recorded once. Time point defined: newly diagnosed GD, antithyroid drugs for less than 3 months. Extracted PBMC RNA gave rise to the TCR library. These records were also assigned to another study, of T cells in Graves' hyperthyroidism and ophthalmopathy.

The source was peripheral blood mononuclear cells (PBMCs), collected at new diagnosis, from a patient treated with antithyroid drugs. The receptors were gathered from a man aged 18-30 years with Graves disease.

The table lists this clonotype with a few counts. The chain links TRBV20-1 to TRBJ1-1, with D perhaps matching TRBD1 (6 bases). V lost 7 bases to trimming and J lost 7 bases, with 13 bases between them. There are 11 residues in the CDR3. Germline CDR1 and CDR2: DFQATT and SNEGSKA (reference sequence). The CDR3 loop is CSGRGLIEAFF. The CDR3, as DNA: TGCAGTGGCCGGGGGCTGATTGAAGCTTTCTTT.

The chain joins TRBV27 to TRBJ1-5; weak D call: TRBD1 (6 bases). The germline gives CDR1 MNHEY, CDR2 SMNVEV (reference sequence). The CDR3 totals 13 residues. Trimming cost V 5 bases and J 7 bases, with 12 bases left between them. CDR3 coding DNA: TGTGCCAGCAGTCCAGATACAGGGCAGCCCCAGCATTTT. Translated: CASSPDTGQPQHF.

The chain recombines TRBV20-1 with TRBJ1-3; D ambiguous. Trimming took 5 bases from V and 5 from J, leaving 13 bases between them. This CDR3 contains 13 residues. The germline gives CDR1 DFQATT, CDR2 SNEGSKA (reference sequence). The CDR3 here is CSAADEGRNTIYF. The CDR3 coding sequence is TGCAGTGCTGCAGACGAAGGACGAAACACCATATATTTT.

This clonotype has just a few counts. This chain connects TRBV3-1 to TRBJ2-7; 10 bases agree with TRBD2. Germline V gives CDR1 LGHDT, CDR2 YNNKEL (reference sequence). V was clipped by 2 bases and J by 5 bases; unmatched bases: 9. CDR3 length: 16 residues. The CDR3: CASSQRPGTSDHEQYF. CDR3 DNA sequence: TGTGCCAGCAGCCAACGCCCCGGGACTAGCGATCACGAGCAGTACTTC.

The rearrangement joins TRBV5-1 to TRBJ2-5; weak D call: TRBD1 (7 bases). Per the germline V gene, CDR1 is SGHRS and CDR2 is YFSETQ. The CDR3 has 14 amino acids. V was shortened by 1 base and J by 5 bases, with 12 bases between the two germline ends. As DNA, the CDR3 is TGCGCCAGCAGCTTGAGGCCAGGGGGGGAGACCCAGTACTTC. Encoded protein: CASSLRPGGETQYF.

This clonotype was seen repeatedly, ten times or more. The rearrangement joins TRBV28 to TRBJ2-7; the D gene could be TRBD1 or TRBD2 (5 bases each). The CDR3 extends over 14 amino acids. Trimming left V 7 bases short and J 5 bases short, with 18 bases between. Germline CDR1 and CDR2: MDHEN and SYDVKM. CDR3: CASTHAPGANEQYF. The CDR3 nucleotides read TGTGCCAGCACTCATGCCCCCGGGGCCAACGAGCAGTACTTC. The full variable domain, with the rest looked up from reference TRBV28 and TRBJ2-7, is DVKVTQSSRYLVKRTGEKVFLECVQDMDHENMFWYRQDPGLGLRLIYFSYDVKMKEKGDIPEGYSVSREKKERFSLILESASTNQTSMYLCASTHAPGANEQYFGPGTRLTVT.

This clonotype was observed a few times. The V and J genes are TRBV28 and TRBJ2-2; D unclear. The CDR3 sequence is 15 residues long. Between the trimmed V and J ends, which lost 6 bases and 2 bases, there was a span of 13 bases. From germline, CDR1 is MDHEN and CDR2 SYDVKM. CDR3 in DNA: TGTGCCAGCAGCCGCCGACGCAAAAACACCGGGGAGCTGTTTTTT. Protein sequence: CASSRRRKNTGELFF. Variable domain in full (rest from reference TRBV28 and TRBJ2-2): DVKVTQSSRYLVKRTGEKVFLECVQDMDHENMFWYRQDPGLGLRLIYFSYDVKMKEKGDIPEGYSVSREKKERFSLILESASTNQTSMYLCASSRRRKNTGELFFGEGSRLTVL.

This clonotype was observed many times. The rearrangement uses TRBV15 and TRBJ1-1; D is unclear. The length of the CDR3 is 14 residues. CDR1 LNHNV and CDR2 YYDKDF come from the germline V gene (reference sequence). Trimming left V 1 base short and J 0 bases short, with 6 bases between. This CDR3 reads CATSRAILNTEAFF. In nucleotides, the CDR3 is TGTGCCACCAGCAGAGCCATTTTGAACACTGAAGCTTTCTTT.

This chain joins TRBV6-1 and TRBJ1-5, with a possible D match to TRBD1 (5 bases). Trimming took off 2 bases at V and 3 bases at J, with 11 bases between the two ends. Germline CDR1 is MNHNS and CDR2 is SASEGT. This CDR3 spans 15 amino acids. CDR3 residues: CASSESGGINQPQHF. The CDR3 DNA is TGTGCCAGCAGTGAAAGTGGGGGGATCAATCAGCCCCAGCATTTT.

The CDR3 DNA reads TGTGCCAGCAGCTTATTCTGGGGACAGGCAAACATTCAGTACTTC. Translation gives CASSLFWGQANIQYF. V usage is TRBV7-9 and J usage is TRBJ2-4, with 8 bases aligning to TRBD1. CDR3 length: 15 residues. After removal of 2 bases from V and 6 bases from J, the junction contained 6 bases not matched to a gene. Looked up from germline, CDR1 is SEHNR and CDR2 is FQNEAQ (reference sequence).

This clonotype was observed many times. V and J are TRBV10-3 and TRBJ2-7; the D is unclear. The V end was cut by 3 bases, the J end by 3 bases, with 12 bases between. CDR3 length: 14 residues. CDR1 and CDR2 from the germline V gene are ENHRY and SYGVKD. The CDR3 sequence: CAISETGPYYEQYF. The DNA of the CDR3 is TGTGCCATCAGTGAAACCGGGCCGTACTACGAGCAGTACTTC.

This chain connects TRBV12-3 or TRBV12-4 to TRBJ2-5; D may correspond to TRBD1 or TRBD2 (5 bases each). Trimming stripped 6 bases from V and 3 bases from J, with 17 bases between. The CDR3 spans 15 residues. The CDR3 DNA follows: TGTGCCAGCAGCCATCTCGCTATGGGGGAAGAGACCCAGTACTTC. Its protein is CASSHLAMGEETQYF.

At least ten counts were recorded for this clonotype. V usage is TRBV28 and J usage is TRBJ2-7; possibly TRBD2 for D (6 bases). The V end lost 6 bases, the J end lost 13 bases, and 19 bases lay between the germline ends. Germline loops: CDR1 MDHEN, CDR2 SYDVKM. The CDR3 is 12 residues long. Here the CDR3 reads CASRPTSLKFYF. CDR3 nucleotide sequence: TGTGCCAGCAGACCGACTAGTTTAAAATTCTACTTC.

This clonotype has at least ten counts. This chain links TRBV13 with TRBJ1-1; possible D gene TRBD1, 5 bases. V dropped 5 bases and J dropped 5 bases, with 9 bases sitting between them. CDR3 length: 12 residues. Germline CDR1 PRHDT, CDR2 FYEKMQ (reference sequence). The DNA for the CDR3 is TGTGCCAGCAGCGCCAGGGCTACTGAAGCTTTCTTT. It encodes CASSARATEAFF.